This T cell receptor beta chain was sequenced in a study of blood T cell repertoires in COVID-19. Study-wide background: COVID-19 samples from acute and convalescent phases originated in the United States, Italy and Spain. T cells, B-cell-depleted T cells, or PBMCs supplied cDNA or gDNA.

In the authors' methods: Reference gene primer amplification gave nucleated cell count estimates. The assay was immunoSEQ multiplex PCR, and TCRdb's table has in-frame clones only and misses some. Clonal size and the V and J genes are those of that table, whereas D and trimming came from the DNA. Altogether roughly 250,000 clones are present, roughly 89% being singletons, with the ten largest covering more than 1.5%. The V end was cut by 5 bases, the J end by 6 bases, with 7 bases between. The CDR3 extends over 11 amino acids. Germline V gene lookup returns CDR1 MDHEN and CDR2 SYDVKM. The sequenced sample was peripheral blood. The sequence derives from a woman aged 40-49 years who had recovered from COVID-19. This chain connects TRBV28 to TRBJ1-1, with unresolved D. CDR3 protein: CASSALSEAFF. CDR3 bases: TGTGCCAGCAGTGCGCTCTCTGAAGCTTTCTTT. Using reference TRBV28 and TRBJ1-1 for the parts outside the CDR3, the full variable domain is DVKVTQSSRYLVKRTGEKVFLECVQDMDHENMFWYRQDPGLGLRLIYFSYDVKMKEKGDIPEGYSVSREKKERFSLILESASTNQTSMYLCASSALSEAFFGQGTRLTVV.